The sequence of this T cell receptor beta chain was determined in a study of cytomegalovirus exposure and HLA in healthy donors. PCR amplification relied on 60 Vbeta primers (plus 13 Jbeta primers). Per the study methods: As a later analysis found, there were tens of millions of unique TCR beta chains, of which roughly 11 million were shared. Profiling relied on immunoSEQ multiplex PCR, and the TCRdb table lists in-frame clones only, not all of them. V, J and clone size derive from that table, while D and trimming were established from the DNA sequence. The sample contains about 160,000 clones, 70% to 85% of which appear only once. Study-level results: In a later analysis, V- and J-gene trimming of beta chains associated with a DCLRE1C missense variant, replicated independently. Later, TCR association rates were found to vary by HLA locus, highest for DRB1 and lowest for HLA-C.

As concerns this clone: Its antigen remains unknown.

This clonotype was sampled from a man between 35 and 55 years old in good health and CMV-seronegative. The sequenced sample was PBMCs.

CDR3 sequence reads: CASAAYANTGELFF. As DNA, the CDR3 is TGTGCCAGCGCAGCGTACGCGAACACCGGGGAGCTGTTTTTT. The chain employs TRBV28 and TRBJ2-2; no definite D call. Germline V gene data show CDR1 as MDHEN and CDR2 as SYDVKM. V was trimmed by 8 bases and J by 0 bases, leaving 10 bases between them. The CDR3 length is 14 residues.